This record concerns one T cell receptor (beta chain) sequence. This sample stems from a study of blood T cell repertoires in COVID-19. CDR3 length: 14 residues. Germline lookup yields CDR1 DFQATT and CDR2 SNEGSKA (reference sequence). V was shortened by 3 bases and J by 0 bases, with 11 bases between the two germline ends. The method was immunoSEQ multiplex PCR; TCRdb's version includes in-frame clones alone and lacks a portion of them. In the table there are approximately 110,000 clones, 84% of which are singletons. This TCR derives from a woman in her forties or fifties with acute or convalescent COVID-19. The chain recombines TRBV20-1 with TRBJ1-1, with a weak D call TRBD1 (5 bases). Sequencing was performed on peripheral blood. This CDR3 reads CSASTWGVNTEAFF. CDR3 sequence (DNA): TGCAGTGCTAGTACCTGGGGGGTGAACACTGAAGCTTTCTTT.